These T cell receptor beta chains were read from a single sample in a study of blood T cell repertoires in COVID-19. Some clones are missing from TCRdb's copy, which holds only in-frame ones; the method was immunoSEQ multiplex PCR. The data contain about 260,000 clones, approximately 89% of them singletons. Sequenced sample: peripheral blood. Receptor source: a man in his forties who had recovered from COVID-19. Each CDR3 is given with its conserved first and last residue. The D gene is left open where the match is weak. Clone size is given for some rows only: seen once, a few or many times, or a class if the clone is expanded.

d_call	v_call	cdr3_length	clone_size	j_call	cdr3_nt	cdr3_aa
TRBD2	TRBV10-3	14	.	TRBJ2-5	TGTGCCATCAGCGGACTAGCGGGAGTAGAGACCCAGTACTTC	CAISGLAGVETQYF
TRBD2	TRBV6-2/TRBV6-3	18	.	TRBJ2-1	TGTGCCAGCAGTTACAACCTAGCGGGAGTAAAGAAGAAAAGGTGGCAGTTCTTC	CASSYNLAGVKKKRWQFF
TRBD1	TRBV18	18	.	TRBJ1-1	TGTGCCAGCTCACCACGATGGGACAGGGGAAGGGGGGACACTGAAGCTTTCTTT	CASSPRWDRGRGDTEAFF
TRBD1	TRBV30	14	.	TRBJ2-7	TGTGCCTGGTCGACCGGGACAGGGGTCCACGAGCAGTACTTC	CAWSTGTGVHEQYF
TRBD2	TRBV7-8	16	.	TRBJ2-2	TGTGCCAGCAGCTTACTAGCGGGAGCGAACACCGGGGAGCTGTTTTTT	CASSLLAGANTGELFF
.	TRBV11-2	16	.	TRBJ2-3	TGTGCCAGCAGCTTAGTCGGCGGGACGGGCACAGATACGCAGTATTTT	CASSLVGGTGTDTQYF
.	TRBV6-2/TRBV6-3	14	once	TRBJ1-1	TGTGCCAGCAGTTACTCTGGACTTGAAACTGAAGCTTTCTTT	CASSYSGLETEAFF
TRBD2	TRBV18	18	.	TRBJ2-3	TGTGCCAGCTCACCGGCGACTAGCGGGATAGAAAGCACAGATACGCAGTATTTT	CASSPATSGIESTDTQYF
.	TRBV7-7	16	.	TRBJ2-5	TGTGCCAGCAGCTCCTATAGCGCCCCATCCCAAGAGACCCAGTACTTC	CASSSYSAPSQETQYF
TRBD1	TRBV7-9	16	.	TRBJ2-5	TGTGCCAGCAGCTTAGACCCGGGACAGGGTATGGAGACCCAGTACTTC	CASSLDPGQGMETQYF
.	TRBV7-2	14	.	TRBJ2-5	TGTGCCAGCAGCGTCGACTGGAGCGGAGAGACCCAGTACTTC	CASSVDWSGETQYF
.	TRBV6-2/TRBV6-3	17	.	TRBJ2-3	TGTGCCAGCAGTCATCTCAGGACAGACTTAAGGACAGATACGCAGTATTTT	CASSHLRTDLRTDTQYF
TRBD2	TRBV9	15	.	TRBJ2-5	TGTGCCAGCAGCACTCGGACTAGCGGGGCCGAGACCCAGTACTTC	CASSTRTSGAETQYF
TRBD1	TRBV9	15	.	TRBJ2-3	TGTGCCAGCAGCCCAGACAGGGCTAGCACAGATACGCAGTATTTT	CASSPDRASTDTQYF
.	TRBV5-1	17	.	TRBJ1-6	TGCGCCAGCAGCTTGAATCCTCCGGGTTTGAACAATTCACCCCTCCACTTT	CASSLNPPGLNNSPLHF
.	TRBV5-1	15	.	TRBJ1-1	TGCGCCAGCAGCCCCCCCCCTGGCCCGAACACTGAAGCTTTCTTT	CASSPPPGPNTEAFF
.	TRBV7-8	16	.	TRBJ1-5	TGTGCCAGCAGCATCAGGGGCAGGGCAACCGGCCAGCCCCAGCATTTT	CASSIRGRATGQPQHF
TRBD2	TRBV7-2	17	.	TRBJ2-2	TGTGCCAGCAGCTTAGATAAACTAGCGGGGATGACCGGGGAGCTGTTTTTT	CASSLDKLAGMTGELFF
TRBD1	TRBV19	14	.	TRBJ1-1	TGTGCCAGTAGTGTGCGGACAGGGAACACTGAAGCTTTCTTT	CASSVRTGNTEAFF
TRBD2	TRBV28	15	.	TRBJ2-7	TGTGCCAGCAGTTTAGGTGCTAGCGGGAGCCACGAGCAGTACTTC	CASSLGASGSHEQYF
TRBD2	TRBV28	15	.	TRBJ2-1	TGTGCCAGCAGTTCGACTCCCGGGACTAGTCGTGAGCAGTTCTTC	CASSSTPGTSREQFF
TRBD1	TRBV6-5	15	.	TRBJ2-2	TGTGCCAGCAGATCCGGGACAGGGGTCGCCGGGGAGCTGTTTTTT	CASRSGTGVAGELFF
.	TRBV7-8	14	once	TRBJ2-2	TGTGCCAGCAGCTTAGCGAGGGGGACCGGGGAGCTGTTTTTT	CASSLARGTGELFF
TRBD1	TRBV6-5	14	.	TRBJ1-6	TGTGCCAGCCGTCCGCAGGGGGCGCCTAAGGCCCTCCACTTT	CASRPQGAPKALHF
TRBD2	TRBV6-5	15	.	TRBJ2-7	TGTGCCAGCAGTTACTCTGGGCTAGCGGGGTACGAGCAGTACTTC	CASSYSGLAGYEQYF
.	TRBV27	17	.	TRBJ2-3	TGTGCCAGCAGTTTAGACGGAGACTTGACCCTTGGGGATACGCAGTATTTT	CASSLDGDLTLGDTQYF
.	TRBV19	14	once	TRBJ1-5	TGTGCCAGTAGCACAGGGTATAGAGGCCAGCCCCAGCATTTT	CASSTGYRGQPQHF
.	TRBV7-2	14	.	TRBJ1-6	TGTGCCAGCAGCGGGAGGGCATCATATTCACCCCTCCACTTT	CASSGRASYSPLHF
TRBD2	TRBV6-5	14	.	TRBJ2-7	TGTGCCAGCAGACGGACTAGCGGGAACTACGAGCAGTACTTC	CASRRTSGNYEQYF
.	TRBV19	12	.	TRBJ1-2	TGTGCCAGTATGGCGGAAAACTATGGCTACACCTTC	CASMAENYGYTF
.	TRBV3-1/TRBV3-2	11	.	TRBJ2-7	TGTGCCAGCAGCCCATCCTACGAGCAGTACTTC	CASSPSYEQYF
.	TRBV6-5	11	.	TRBJ2-5	TGTGCCAGCAGTTATTCGGGGACCCAGTACTTC	CASSYSGTQYF
.	TRBV5-1	15	.	TRBJ2-5	TGCGCCAGCAGCTCCGAGGGGGTACGGAGAGAGACCCAGTACTTC	CASSSEGVRRETQYF
.	TRBV5-1	13	.	TRBJ1-1	TGCGCCAGCAGCTTCGTCGCGGACAATGAAGCTTTCTTT	CASSFVADNEAFF
TRBD1	TRBV20-1	11	.	TRBJ2-7	TGCAGTGCTAGAGATCTAGGGGGCCAGTACTTC	CSARDLGGQYF
TRBD1	TRBV6-5	15	.	TRBJ2-1	TGTGCCAGCAGTAACCCCCGACAGGGTAGAAGCGAGCAGTTCTTC	CASSNPRQGRSEQFF
TRBD1	TRBV5-5	16	.	TRBJ2-2	TGTGCCAGCAGCTGGGGTGGGACAGGGGCTGTCGGGGAGCTGTTTTTT	CASSWGGTGAVGELFF
TRBD1	TRBV25-1	13	.	TRBJ2-3	TGTGCCAGCAGTTCAGGGGGAGTAAATACGCAGTATTTT	CASSSGGVNTQYF
.	TRBV7-7	13	.	TRBJ2-5	TGTGCCAGCAGCTTAGGTCAGCGGGAGACCCAGTACTTC	CASSLGQRETQYF
TRBD1	TRBV6-5	15	.	TRBJ2-2	TGTGCCAGCAGTAGACAGGGGTCGAACACCGGGGAGCTGTTTTTT	CASSRQGSNTGELFF
.	TRBV6-5	15	.	TRBJ2-1	TGTGCCAGCAGTTACATGGGAGTATCCTACAATGAGCAGTTCTTC	CASSYMGVSYNEQFF
.	TRBV15	15	.	TRBJ1-2	TGTGCCACCAGCAGAGATCGAGGGGGGGCCGGTGGCTACACCTTC	CATSRDRGGAGGYTF
TRBD2	TRBV3-1/TRBV3-2	15	.	TRBJ2-2	TGTGCCAGCAGCCAAGATGGGAGGGCGGCCGGGGAGCTGTTTTTT	CASSQDGRAAGELFF
TRBD1	TRBV19	17	.	TRBJ1-5	TGTGCCAGTAGCCGTTCAACAGGGGACGTTGGCAATCAGCCCCAGCATTTT	CASSRSTGDVGNQPQHF
.	TRBV5-1	15	.	TRBJ2-6	TGCGCCAGCAGCTTGGTGTTATCTGGGGCCAACGTCCTGACTTTC	CASSLVLSGANVLTF
.	TRBV15	16	.	TRBJ1-5	TGTGCCACCAGCACCTGGAGGGGCCATAGCAATCAGCCCCAGCATTTT	CATSTWRGHSNQPQHF
TRBD1	TRBV7-9	12	.	TRBJ2-5	TGTGCCAGCAGCTTACGGACAGGGGGAGAGTACTTC	CASSLRTGGEYF